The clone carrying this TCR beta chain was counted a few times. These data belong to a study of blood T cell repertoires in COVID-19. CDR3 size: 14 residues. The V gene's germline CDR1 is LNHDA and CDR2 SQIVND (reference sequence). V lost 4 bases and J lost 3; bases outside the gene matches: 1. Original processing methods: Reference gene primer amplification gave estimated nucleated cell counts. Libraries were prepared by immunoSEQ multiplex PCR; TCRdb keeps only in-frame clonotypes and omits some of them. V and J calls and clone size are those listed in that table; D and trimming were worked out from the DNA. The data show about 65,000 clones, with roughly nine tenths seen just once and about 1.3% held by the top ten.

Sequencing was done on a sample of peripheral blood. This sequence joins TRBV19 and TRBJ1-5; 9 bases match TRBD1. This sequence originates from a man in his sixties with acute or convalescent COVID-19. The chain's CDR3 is CASSRDRANQPQHF. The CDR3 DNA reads TGTGCCAGTAGTAGGGACAGGGCCAATCAGCCCCAGCATTTT. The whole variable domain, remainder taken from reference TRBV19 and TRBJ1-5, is DGGITQSPKYLFRKEGQNVTLSCEQNLNHDAMYWYRQDPGQGLRLIYYSQIVNDFQKGDIAEGYSVSREKKESFPLTVTSAQKNPTAFYLCASSRDRANQPQHFGDGTRLSIL.